Given below is one TCR beta chain in context. In the authors' workflow: Reference gene primer amplification in the assay estimated nucleated cell counts. Using immunoSEQ multiplex PCR, the repertoire was profiled, and TCRdb retains in-frame clones only, with some absent. V and J calls and clone size follow that table, whereas D and trimming were derived from the DNA. The data show under 75,000 clones, with around 83% seen just once and 6.3% held by the top ten. The length of the CDR3 is 12 residues. Trimming took 8 bases from V and 0 from J, leaving 6 bases between them. Germline lookup yields CDR1 WNHNN and CDR2 SYGVQD (reference sequence). The data were taken from a study of blood T cell repertoires in COVID-19. In the study overall: Samples taken during acute and convalescent COVID-19 were collected in the United States, Italy and Spain. Sources were T cells, B-cell-depleted T cells, or PBMCs; the material itself was cDNA or gDNA.

Sequencing was carried out using peripheral blood. This sequence joins TRBV10-1 and TRBJ2-3, with D hard to call. The TCR was taken from a human donor in a cohort sampled during active COVID-19. The DNA for the CDR3 is TGCGCCAGCGGGCCTAGCACAGATACGCAGTATTTT. Amino acids: CASGPSTDTQYF.